One sample yielded the 22 T cell receptor beta chains listed below, sequenced in a study of Graves' ophthalmopathy and Graves' hyperthyroidism. Amplifying from RNA transcripts, the study obtained TCR beta CDR3 regions. Second-round multiplex PCR came after first-round RT-PCR with HTBI primers. One entry per CDR3 protein results from TCRdb running MiXCR on the multiplex PCR reads. The sample holds 300,000 to 500,000 distinct CDR3 sequences, just over 15% seen once. The sequencing sample was made of peripheral blood. Every receptor here comes from a woman between 18 and 29 years old with stable Graves' hyperthyroidism.

This clonotype was seen at least ten times. CDR3 nucleotide sequence: TGTGCCACCAGCAGAGAACGATTGGTGCCGGGAAACACCATATATTTT. Protein sequence: CATSRERLVPGNTIYF. The chain combines TRBV15 with TRBJ1-3, with unresolved D. Germline CDR1 and CDR2: LNHNV and YYDKDF (reference sequence). V was clipped by 0 bases and J by 4 bases, with 13 bases between them. The CDR3 runs 16 residues.

This clonotype was seen at least ten times. This sequence joins TRBV10-3 and TRBJ1-1, with D perhaps TRBD1 (5 bases). The germline V and J ends were trimmed by 2 bases and 6 bases, with 10 bases remaining between them. The CDR3 spans 13 residues. In germline, CDR1 is ENHRY, CDR2 SYGVKD. The CDR3 bases are TGTGCCATCAGTGAGATAGGGGCGGCTGAAGCTTTCTTT. Its translation is CAISEIGAAEAFF.

V usage is TRBV4-2 and J usage is TRBJ1-2; TRBD1 agrees at 8 bases. The CDR3 contains 16 residues. The V gene end was trimmed by 0 bases and the J gene end by 4 bases; junction bases not matched to a gene: 7. The germline gives CDR1 LGHNA, CDR2 YNFKEQ. Written as DNA, the CDR3 is TGTGCCAGCAGCCAAGACCCAGGGGGCACGGGCTATGGCTACACCTTC. Its protein product is CASSQDPGGTGYGYTF.

This clonotype came up many times. The chain employs TRBV6-5 and TRBJ1-2; the D gene is possibly TRBD1 (5 bases). The CDR3 consists of 14 residues. Germline-derived CDR1 and CDR2 are MNHEY and SVGAGI. Trimming took 7 bases from V and 6 from J, leaving 18 bases between them. The CDR3 region has the DNA TGTGCCAGCACCTCCTCGGCCGGGGGAGATGGCTACACCTTC. The encoded protein is CASTSSAGGDGYTF.

Concerning this clonotype: Without the conserved terminal phenylalanine or tryptophan, this CDR3 likely stems from a read error. This chain joins TRBV12-5 and TRBJ1-5; 9 positions match TRBD1. Germline V gene data show CDR1 as LGHNT and CDR2 as FRNRAP. Trimming at V came to 7 bases and at J to 3 bases, leaving 7 bases not matched to a gene. This CDR3 has 15 residues. CDR3 in amino acids: CASALTGGYNQPQHS. The CDR3 region has the DNA TGTGCTAGTGCCCTTACAGGGGGCTACAATCAGCCCCAGCATTCT.

At least ten counts were recorded for this clonotype. The chain recombines TRBV12-3 or TRBV12-4 with TRBJ1-1; 9 positions agree with TRBD1. This CDR3 is 14 amino acids long. Trimming cost V 6 bases and J 4 bases; bases outside gene matches: 6. In DNA form, the CDR3 reads TGTGCCAGCAGCGGACAGGGGAGGGCCACTGAAGCTTTCTTT. Protein sequence: CASSGQGRATEAFF.

DNA of the CDR3: TGTGCCATCACCGGGACAGGGGGAGAAGGCTACACCTTC. It specifies CAITGTGGEGYTF. The rearrangement links TRBV10-3 to TRBJ1-2; 11 bases are a match to TRBD1. Germline V lookup: CDR1 ENHRY, CDR2 SYGVKD. V gave up 7 bases and J gave up 8 bases; unmatched junction bases: 6. The CDR3 has 13 residues.

This chain links TRBV5-6 with TRBJ1-1; possible D gene TRBD1, 6 bases. The CDR3 runs to 14 residues. The germline CDR1 and CDR2 sequences are SGHDT and YYEEEE. Trimming stripped 2 bases from V and 4 bases from J, with 12 bases between. The CDR3 DNA is TGTGCCAGCAGCTTTCCATTACAGGGCACTGAAGCTTTCTTT. It specifies CASSFPLQGTEAFF.

This clonotype was seen ten or more times. The chain recombines TRBV6-1 with TRBJ2-6, with D maybe TRBD2 (5 bases). Germline V gene data show CDR1 as MNHNS and CDR2 as SASEGT. V gave up 6 bases and J gave up 1 base, with 10 bases separating them. The CDR3 consists of 15 residues. The CDR3 sequence: CASRRAVSGANVLTF. CDR3 coding DNA: TGTGCCAGCAGGCGGGCAGTTTCTGGGGCCAACGTCCTGACTTTC.

In its sample, this clonotype was seen many times. At one end the junction does not follow the germline gene, possibly because of a read error. The chain employs TRBV12-3 or TRBV12-4 and TRBJ2-7; D remains ambiguous. This CDR3 has 12 residues. As DNA, the CDR3 is TGCGCCAGCAGTTTTGACCCGTTGCAGCAGTACTTC. It encodes CASSFDPLQQYF.

V gene TRBV19 combines with J gene TRBJ2-6; possible D gene TRBD1, 5 bases. V was cut by 5 bases and J by 2 bases, with 10 bases left in between. This CDR3 contains 15 residues. CDR1 and CDR2 from the germline V gene are LNHDA and SQIVND (reference sequence). CDR3 residues: CASSPDRAGANVLTF. The CDR3 DNA sequence: TGTGCCAGTAGTCCAGACAGAGCTGGGGCCAACGTCCTGACTTTC.

This clonotype was counted at least ten times. The chain uses TRBV25-1 and TRBJ1-1; D gene unclear. Germline V gene data show CDR1 as MGHDK and CDR2 as SYGVNS. The CDR3 has 13 amino acids. With 3 bases removed from V and 1 base from J, the gap between germline ends came to 6 bases. CDR3 loop: CASSDYKNTEAFF. As DNA, the CDR3 is TGTGCCAGCAGTGATTACAAGAACACTGAAGCTTTCTTT.

This clonotype has at least ten counts. The chain recombines TRBV12-3 or TRBV12-4 with TRBJ1-2; 7 bases match TRBD1. V shed 7 bases and J 4 bases; nucleotides not matched to a gene: 6. This CDR3 has 13 amino acids. CDR3 residues: CASTGTDPYGYTF. DNA of the CDR3: TGTGCCAGCACCGGGACAGACCCCTATGGCTACACCTTC.

The CDR3 loop is CAISDTSGGGQTQYF. The CDR3 DNA reads as TGTGCCATCAGTGACACTAGCGGGGGAGGGCAGACCCAGTACTTC. This chain uses TRBV10-3 with TRBJ2-5; 11 bases are a match to TRBD2. The CDR3 has 15 residues. Germline V lookup: CDR1 ENHRY, CDR2 SYGVKD. The V and J ends lost 3 bases and 6 bases, in that order; junction bases with no gene match: 6.

This clonotype has more than one count but fewer than ten. CDR3 loop: CASSSSGPHEQYF. The CDR3 nucleotides read TGTGCCAGCAGTTCTAGCGGTCCCCACGAGCAGTACTTC. V is TRBV11-2 and J is TRBJ2-7; 7 bases are shared with TRBD2. V lost 6 bases to trimming and J lost 5 bases; unmatched junction nucleotides: 7. The germline gives CDR1 SGHAT, CDR2 FQNNGV. This CDR3 spans 13 amino acids.

In this sample, this clonotype turned up many times. The chain joins TRBV7-9 to TRBJ2-7, with D possibly TRBD1 on 6 matching bases. Deletions cut 3 bases from V and 5 bases from J, with 11 bases between. Germline CDR1 and CDR2: SEHNR and FQNEAQ (reference sequence). The CDR3 loop spans 13 amino acids. CDR3 nucleotide sequence: TGTGCCAGCAGCTTTAAAGGGGGAGACGAGCAGTACTTC. Protein: CASSFKGGDEQYF.

This clonotype has a count of ten or more. The chain has TRBV7-2 and TRBJ2-7; 12 bases fit TRBD2. V shed 8 bases and J 5 bases; nucleotides not matched to a gene: 10. The CDR3 is 15 amino acids. CDR1 is SGHTA and CDR2 is FQGNSA in the germline V gene. The CDR3 here is CASASSGGALNEQYF. CDR3 nucleotide sequence: TGTGCCAGCGCCTCTAGCGGGGGGGCCTTGAACGAGCAGTACTTC.

This clonotype was counted at least ten times. This rearrangement joins TRBV6-1 to TRBJ1-1, with D uncertain. V shed 3 bases and J shed 1 base, with 6 bases lying between them. The CDR3 sequence is 13 residues long. In germline, CDR1 is MNHNS, CDR2 SASEGT. CDR3 DNA: TGTGCCAGCAGTGACAGGCCGAACACTGAAGCTTTCTTT. Protein: CASSDRPNTEAFF.

This clonotype was found many times. The chain is built from TRBV7-2 and TRBJ1-2, with 9 bases identical to TRBD1. V trimming: 5 bases; J trimming: 8 bases; junction bases outside the gene matches: 9. The CDR3 has 14 residues. Germline lookup yields CDR1 SGHTA and CDR2 FQGNSA. In nucleotides, the CDR3 is TGTGCCAGCAGCGACAATCTGGACAGGGGAGGCTACACCTTC. Protein: CASSDNLDRGGYTF.

This clonotype was counted between two and nine times. J is TRBJ2-7 and V is TRBV19, with 9 bases matching TRBD1. The ends lost 6 bases at V and 3 bases at J; junction bases unmatched: 6. The V gene's germline CDR1 is LNHDA and CDR2 SQIVND (reference sequence). The CDR3 is 14 amino acids. CDR3: CASSPDRGSYEQYF. As DNA, the CDR3 is TGTGCCAGTAGCCCGGACAGGGGAAGCTACGAGCAGTACTTC.

The CDR3 sequence is CASSPLPGTGLGEAFF. The DNA of the CDR3 is TGTGCCAGCAGTCCCCTTCCCGGGACAGGCCTGGGTGAAGCTTTCTTT. The gene calls are TRBV28 and TRBJ1-1, with TRBD1 matching over 8 bases. V lost 5 bases, J lost 7 bases, and 15 bases stayed unmatched. Germline V lookup: CDR1 MDHEN, CDR2 SYDVKM. This CDR3 is built from 16 residues.

Ten or more counts support this clonotype. This chain connects TRBV6-2 or TRBV6-3 to TRBJ1-1, with D possibly TRBD1 on 5 matching bases. The V end lost 4 bases, the J end lost 4 bases, and 13 bases lay between the germline ends. CDR1 and CDR2 from the germline V gene are MNHEY and SVGEGT. The CDR3 is made up of 14 amino acids. This CDR3 is CASSSVGDGTEAFF. Written as DNA, the CDR3 is TGTGCCAGCAGTTCGGTAGGGGATGGCACTGAAGCTTTCTTT.